The TCR beta chain described here comes from a study of T-cell reconstitution after alpha-beta-depleted transplantation in children. Study-level findings and limits: Newly generated T cells supplied most T-cell counts and diversity one year post-transplant.

This clonotype has more than one count but fewer than ten. Its target is not known. The CDR3 sequence is 13 residues long. V trimming: 3 bases; J trimming: 7 bases; junction bases outside the gene matches: 7. Germline lookup yields CDR1 SQVTM and CDR2 ANQGSEA. Unique molecular identifiers were incorporated when the TCRbeta library was constructed. TCRdb re-called the PCR reads with MiXCR, one entry per CDR3 protein. The sample records about 580,000 distinct CDR3 sequences, about 23% being singletons. This sequence originates from a boy younger than two who had a stem cell transplant for acute myeloid leukemia, so the T cells may come from the graft donor. The input for sequencing was PBMCs, mostly from graft donor cells, taken 360 days after TCRalphabeta/CD19-depleted stem cell transplant. The chain links TRBV29-1 to TRBJ2-7, with 9 bases fitting TRBD1. CDR3 DNA sequence: TGCAGCGTTGAGGGACAGGGCCAAGGAGAGCAGTACGTC. Translation gives CSVEGQGQGEQYV.